This TCR beta chain appears in the sequencing data of a study of blood T cell repertoires in COVID-19. Study summary: Acute-phase and convalescent COVID-19 samples originated in the United States, Italy and Spain.

Using immunoSEQ multiplex PCR, the repertoire was profiled, and TCRdb retains in-frame clones only, with some absent. The sample contains around 200,000 clones, 65% to 85% of which appear only once. The study assigned cohorts using participant-reported clinical history. The V gene end was trimmed by 0 bases and the J gene end by 4 bases; junction bases not matched to a gene: 1. Germline CDR1 and CDR2: SGDLS and YYNGEE. The CDR3 contains 15 residues. The chain uses TRBV9 and TRBJ2-1; 10 bases agree with TRBD2. This clonotype originated in a woman aged 40 to 50 with acute COVID-19. Sequencing used PBMCs or T cells enriched from blood (not recorded which). In DNA, the CDR3 is TGTGCCAGCAGCGTAGATAGCGGGAGGTACAATGAGCAGTTCTTC. Amino acid sequence: CASSVDSGRYNEQFF. The whole variable domain, filled in from reference TRBV9 and TRBJ2-1, reads DSGVTQTPKHLITATGQRVTLRCSPRSGDLSVYWYQQSLDQGLQFLIQYYNGEERAKGNILERFSAQQFPDLHSELNLSSLELGDSALYFCASSVDSGRYNEQFFGPGTRLTVL.